This T cell receptor (beta chain) was recovered during a study of shared clonotypes between healthy human individuals. Whole-study context: Per-donor plates numbered three CD4 naive, three CD4 memory, two CD8 naive and one CD8 memory. Study-level points and caveats: The expectation was that sequencing depth would affect clonotype sharing among donors. Memory subsets generally showed lower estimated richness than naive subsets.

Here immunoSEQ multiplex PCR was the method, and the copy in TCRdb shows in-frame clones only, minus some. The table includes 730,000 or so clones, around 72% detected once. In the case of this clone: Its antigen is not identified.

Deletions cut 4 bases from V and 4 bases from J, with 4 bases between. In germline, CDR1 is SEHNR, CDR2 FQNEAQ (reference sequence). The CDR3 runs 11 residues. This TCR was recovered from a woman aged 30 to 39 in good health. V is TRBV7-9 and J is TRBJ2-5; D ambiguous. Source material: memory CD4+ T cells sorted from blood. Subset noted: CD45RA-negative fraction. The CDR3 here is CASSSGETQYF. CDR3 bases: TGTGCCAGCAGCTCAGGAGAGACCCAGTACTTC.